The T cell receptor (beta chain) described here comes from a study of beta chain features in type 1 diabetes. Turning to the study itself: Sorted cells numbering around 100,000,000 were examined across all samples.

Whole-study findings and limits: A pattern of fewer insertions and more deletions at VDJ junctions was seen in type 1 diabetes patients. Moderate yet significant TCRB CDR3 shortening was seen in Type 1 diabetes patients in all four CD4+ subsets.

The length of the CDR3 is 17 residues. Germline values: CDR1 SEHNR, CDR2 FQNEAQ (reference sequence). V shed 5 bases, J shed 5 bases, and the junction held 13 bases outside the gene matches. What was sequenced were expressed TCRB transcripts, since all of the isolated RNA had been reverse transcribed. Stem cell-like memory T cell samples underwent survey-depth immunoSEQ sequencing. They averaged approximately 1 million reads. Only in-frame clones appear in the TCRdb table, and some are missing; sequencing was by immunoSEQ multiplex PCR. The table lists about 53,000 clones, 50% to 75% of them singletons. For this clone: Its antigen is unknown.

This clonotype was obtained from a woman in her thirties with type 1 diabetes. The sequenced material came from stem cell memory CD4+ T cells from blood. The chain uses TRBV7-9 and TRBJ2-1, with 9 bases lining up with TRBD2. In nucleotides, the CDR3 is TGTGCCAGCAGCCCTAGGAAGGCGGGAGGGCCCGACAATGAGCAGTTCTTC. Amino acids: CASSPRKAGGPDNEQFF.